The rows below give T cell receptor beta chains drawn from one sample of a study of hypomethylating agent response in myelodysplastic syndrome. The method was immunoSEQ multiplex PCR; TCRdb's version includes in-frame clones alone and lacks a portion of them. The profile covers several thousand clones, with roughly 90% appearing a single time and 15% taken by the ten largest. Specimen: bone marrow, collected before or after starting hypomethylating agent treatment for myelodysplastic syndrome (not recorded which). Every receptor here comes from a human donor with myelodysplastic syndrome. CDR3s include the opening cysteine and the closing phenylalanine or tryptophan. A D gene is named only where the DNA matches it firmly. Where a row states a size, it is once, few, many or the class of an expanded clone; other rows omit it.

V: TRBV25-1; J: TRBJ1-1; D: TRBD1; size: once; DNA: TGTGCCAGCAGTGAATGGGGCAGGGGGACTGAAGCTTTCTTT; CDR3: CASSEWGRGTEAFF
V: TRBV5-1; J: TRBJ2-3; D: TRBD2; size: .; DNA: TGCGCCAGCAGCCCGGGGGGGAGCAGCACAGATACGCAGTATTTT; CDR3: CASSPGGSSTDTQYF
V: TRBV6-1; J: TRBJ2-2; D: TRBD1; size: .; DNA: TGTGCCAGCAGTGAGGGGGGGACAGGGATGACCGGGGAGCTGTTTTTT; CDR3: CASSEGGTGMTGELFF
V: TRBV5-1; J: TRBJ1-1; D: .; size: once; DNA: TGCGCCAGCAGCTTATATACAGTGAACACTGAAGCTTTCTTT; CDR3: CASSLYTVNTEAFF
V: TRBV7-8; J: TRBJ2-7; D: .; size: .; DNA: TGTGCCAGCATCGCGGGGGACAACTACGAGCAGTACTTC; CDR3: CASIAGDNYEQYF
V: TRBV7-2; J: TRBJ2-4; D: .; size: .; DNA: TGTGCCAGCAGCTTATGGGCCAAAAACATTCAGTACTTC; CDR3: CASSLWAKNIQYF
V: TRBV27; J: TRBJ1-2; D: .; size: .; DNA: TGTGCCAGTCGTCAGGGAACGACACAAGCTAACTATGGCTACACCTTC; CDR3: CASRQGTTQANYGYTF
V: TRBV25-1; J: TRBJ1-5; D: .; size: few; DNA: TGTGCCAGCTCCCGGGGGGGGACATGGCCCCAGCATTTT; CDR3: CASSRGGTWPQHF
V: TRBV6-6; J: TRBJ1-5; D: TRBD1; size: once; DNA: TGTGCCAGTAGACAGGGAGAGAAGAATCAGCCCCAGCATTTT; CDR3: CASRQGEKNQPQHF
V: TRBV6-5; J: TRBJ1-2; D: .; size: .; DNA: TGTGCCAGCAGTTACCCCGGGGCCGGCTATGGCTACACCTTC; CDR3: CASSYPGAGYGYTF
V: TRBV7-2; J: TRBJ2-1; D: TRBD2; size: .; DNA: TGTGCCAGCAGCTTAGGCTCCGGGGGGGCCAGGAAAGGCAATGAGCAGTTCTTC; CDR3: CASSLGSGGARKGNEQFF
V: TRBV27; J: TRBJ2-6; D: TRBD1; size: few; DNA: TGTGCCAGCAGTTTTTTGGGTAACAGGGGTCTTTCTGGGGCCAACGTCCTGACTTTC; CDR3: CASSFLGNRGLSGANVLTF
V: TRBV4-3; J: TRBJ2-7; D: TRBD2; size: .; DNA: TGCGCCAGCAGCCAAGATGACGGGACTACCGAGCAGTACTTC; CDR3: CASSQDDGTTEQYF
V: TRBV6-1; J: TRBJ1-6; D: .; size: few; DNA: TGTGCCAGCAATGATCCGGGGACCCATTCACCCCTCCACTTT; CDR3: CASNDPGTHSPLHF
V: TRBV25-1; J: TRBJ2-2; D: .; size: .; DNA: TGTGCCAGCAGTGAATTCTTTGGCGGTGGCACCGGGGAGCTGTTTTTT; CDR3: CASSEFFGGGTGELFF
V: TRBV5-1; J: TRBJ2-2; D: .; size: once; DNA: TGCGCCAGCAGCTCAAGACAGAACACCGGGGAGCTGTTTTTT; CDR3: CASSSRQNTGELFF
V: TRBV28; J: TRBJ2-3; D: .; size: few; DNA: TGTGCCAGCTCTATGAACCCCGGCACAGATACGCAGTATTTT; CDR3: CASSMNPGTDTQYF
V: TRBV7-3; J: TRBJ2-3; D: TRBD2; size: .; DNA: TGTGCCAGCAGCTTAATGGGAGGGGGCACAGATACGCAGTATTTT; CDR3: CASSLMGGGTDTQYF
V: TRBV6-5; J: TRBJ2-5; D: .; size: .; DNA: TGTGCCAGCAGTTACGGTAAGTGGGAGACCCAGTACTTC; CDR3: CASSYGKWETQYF
V: TRBV6-6; J: TRBJ2-5; D: .; size: .; DNA: TGTGCCAGCAGTTACGGTAAGTGGGAGACCCAGTACTTC; CDR3: CASSYGKWETQYF
V: TRBV2; J: TRBJ1-5; D: .; size: .; DNA: TGTGCCAGCAGTGAAAATGGTCGTCAGCCCCAGCATTTT; CDR3: CASSENGRQPQHF
V: TRBV5-6; J: TRBJ1-1; D: .; size: .; DNA: TGTGCCAGCAGCCAGAACACTGAAGCTTTCTTT; CDR3: CASSQNTEAFF
V: TRBV7-2; J: TRBJ1-5; D: .; size: few; DNA: TGTGCCAGCAGCTTAGCCGCGGGACTCAATCAGCCCCAGCATTTT; CDR3: CASSLAAGLNQPQHF
V: TRBV9; J: TRBJ2-7; D: .; size: .; DNA: TGTGCCAGCAGCGCCAGGGGGGATCATAGCTCCTACGAGCAGTACTTC; CDR3: CASSARGDHSSYEQYF
V: TRBV4-1; J: TRBJ1-2; D: .; size: few; DNA: TGCGCCAGCAGCCAGAGCCGGACATCGAACTATGGCTACACCTTC; CDR3: CASSQSRTSNYGYTF